This T cell receptor (beta chain) was documented in a study of follicular helper T cells after annual influenza vaccination (dated by TCRdb to about 2017). With regard to the full study: Blood was collected on days 0, 7 and 28 after each seasonal influenza vaccination. To study recall of cTfh clones, some subjects were followed across successive annual vaccinations spanning the 2013-2014, 2014-2015 and 2015-2016 seasons. One week after vaccination, a second recruited cohort of 12 to 13 subjects (Table S1) displayed a similar ICOS+CD38+ cTfh response. Six subjects had multi-year samples: four covered two vaccination seasons and two covered three seasons. The 2013-2014 samples were cryopreserved, while the 2015 samples were processed right after collection. What the authors observed across the whole study: Day 7 ICOS+CD38+ clones were most often found later in ICOS-CD38- cTfh, suggesting that subset may serve as a memory reservoir. Undersampling of the much larger non-cTfh compartments could not be excluded when assessing influenza clone enrichment. Only about 10-20% of analyzed cells yielded productive TCRB sequences, so sampling of rare clonotypes was not possible. With successive annual vaccinations, a recurrent oligoclonal ICOS+CD38+ cTfh response was recalled, and this response contained tetramer and AIM influenza-specific clonotypes. ICOS+CD38+ cTfh clonality correlated with the frequency of that population, and its change correlated with the change in circulating plasmablast frequency.

Note on this clone: Which antigen it targets is not known. Base-call qualities are not available, and no considerably larger clone is one nucleotide away.

Libraries were built with the immunoSEQ multiplex PCR assay. Adaptive Biotechnologies handled the TCRB amplification, library preparation, sequencing and preliminary bioinformatics at Survey level resolution. The original pipeline was this. Clonality was computed in R as 1 minus normalized Shannon entropy; the Gini index was calculated with the R package ineq. Overlap score was defined as the summed counts of shared sequences divided by the total counts of all sequences in both compared samples. The significance of shared clonotypes was tested with Fisher's exact test, assuming a theoretical repertoire of 10^7 TCRB sequences. Entries here come from immuneACCESS through TCRdb and include only in-frame sequences with V and J called. Some clones fail to appear in such tables; in the studies checked, an unresolved V gene covers under half of the shortfall, and the cause of the remainder is unknown. D and trimming come from the DNA, and the V and J calls and clone size come from that table. This sample has roughly 7,000 clones in its table, and roughly 80% of those were observed once. The ten largest clones represent around 0.54% of the sample.

The sample's time point label, decoded: 2015-2016 season, 7 days after influenza vaccination. TCRB sequencing was used to follow sorted CD4 subsets from the blood of adults before and after they were given the seasonal inactivated influenza vaccine (Fluvarix). Subjects were considered eligible if community-dwelling and if influenza vaccine had not been received in the prior 6 months. Exclusions included influenza vaccine contraindications, substance abuse, HIV/AIDS, active malignancy, immunomodulatory medication and active illness such as respiratory infection. At each time point, about 35 to 110 mL of blood was collected. PBMC were isolated using Ficoll-Paque PLUS or SepMate separation. As a non-Tfh comparison subset, CXCR5- memory CD4 T cells were sorted. Before DNA was extracted, the cell subsets were sorted from PBMC using a BD FACS Aria. The germline V gene (reference sequence) yields SEHNR for CDR1 and FQNEAQ for CDR2. V gives up 3 bases and J gives up 3 bases, and the segment between their germline ends measures 12 bases. Spanning cysteine to phenylalanine, the CDR3 consists of 14 amino acids. The read is trimmed to its CDR3 DNA, 42 bases read in frame from base 1.

The receptor was isolated from an adult who received the influenza vaccine. Recombination connected TRBV7-9 to TRBJ2-7; perhaps TRBD2 is the D gene, with 5 bases matching. This specimen was CXCR5- memory CD4+ T cells sorted from blood, taken 7 days after influenza vaccination. What the cell subset or site label conveys for this sample: CXCR5- memory CD4 T cells. The CDR3 amino acid sequence is: CASSFGEAIYEQYF. The bases are TGTGCCAGCAGCTTCGGGGAAGCCATCTACGAGCAGTACTTC.